The 13 T cell receptor beta chains below were found in one sample sequenced in a study of blood T cell repertoires in COVID-19. The table came from immunoSEQ multiplex PCR; TCRdb's copy has only in-frame clones and leaves some out. The data contain some 60,000 clones, around 81% of them singletons. The sequenced sample consisted of peripheral blood. The receptors originated from a man in his 60s with acute or convalescent COVID-19.

This chain links TRBV10-2 with TRBJ1-3, with a tentative D call TRBD1 (5 bases). The germline V and J ends were trimmed by 6 bases and 4 bases, with 13 bases remaining between them. The CDR3 is 14 residues long. Germline V gives CDR1 WSHSY, CDR2 SAAADI. CDR3 sequence: CASSDLGAGNTIYF. The CDR3 DNA reads as TGCGCCAGCAGCGACCTAGGGGCCGGAAACACCATATATTTT.

This clone was observed a handful of times. This rearrangement joins TRBV11-2 to TRBJ2-5; 7 bases fit TRBD2. The CDR3 length is 15 residues. Per the germline V gene, CDR1 is SGHAT and CDR2 is FQNNGV. The junction had 6 bases not matched to a gene; V was cut back by 2 bases and J by 3 bases. The CDR3 nucleotides read TGTGCCAGCAGCTTAATCCCCACTAGCGAAGAGACCCAGTACTTC. This encodes CASSLIPTSEETQYF.

The chain joins TRBV12-3 or TRBV12-4 to TRBJ2-3; 11 nucleotides match TRBD1. With V trimmed by 6 bases and J by 12 bases, 8 bases remained unmatched. The CDR3 runs to 13 residues. The CDR3: CASSLDRGLKQYF. CDR3 nucleotide sequence: TGTGCCAGCAGCCTGGACAGGGGGCTCAAACAGTATTTT.

The chain carries TRBV6-2 or TRBV6-3 and TRBJ2-7, with 9 bases that match TRBD1. The CDR3 has 15 amino acids. The germline gives CDR1 MNHEY, CDR2 SVGEGT. Trimming took 5 bases from V and 4 from J; bases not matched to a gene: 9. Here the CDR3 DNA reads TGTGCCAGCAGTGCACCGGGACAGGGAAAGTACGAGCAGTACTTC. Translating gives CASSAPGQGKYEQYF.

V is TRBV7-2 and J is TRBJ1-6, with D perhaps TRBD1 (5 bases). The V gene lost 6 bases and the J gene lost 8 bases, with 14 bases spanning the gap. This CDR3 has 14 residues. The germline V gene encodes CDR1 SGHTA and CDR2 FQGNSA. The CDR3 nucleotides are TGTGCCAGCAGTAAACAGTCGGGGGATTCACCCCTCCACTTT. It translates to CASSKQSGDSPLHF.

The gene calls are TRBV30 and TRBJ2-3, with 9 bases aligning to TRBD2. From germline, CDR1 is GTSNPN and CDR2 SVGIG (reference sequence). Unmatched junction bases numbered 1, after V lost 1 base and J lost 2 bases. The CDR3 is 14 residues long. The CDR3, as DNA: TGTGCCTGGAGTGGCGGGGGGGCCACAGATACGCAGTATTTT. It encodes CAWSGGGATDTQYF.

The chain links TRBV9 to TRBJ1-5, with unresolved D. Between the trimmed V and J ends, which lost 3 bases and 8 bases, there was a span of 18 bases. This CDR3 has 15 amino acids. In germline, CDR1 is SGDLS, CDR2 YYNGEE. CDR3 loop: CASSGGKGLSEPQHF. The DNA of the CDR3 is TGTGCCAGCAGCGGGGGTAAAGGACTCTCGGAGCCCCAGCATTTT.

This clone was observed a handful of times. J is TRBJ1-2 and V is TRBV5-1; 7 bases map to TRBD1. Germline CDR1 is SGHRS and CDR2 is YFSETQ. The CDR3 consists of 14 residues. The J segment lost 6 bases and the V segment lost 7 bases, leaving 12 bases of the junction unmatched. This CDR3 reads CASRPLDRDNGYTF. The CDR3 DNA reads as TGCGCCAGCCGTCCACTAGACAGGGACAATGGCTACACCTTC.

The chain has TRBV5-3 and TRBJ1-3; D remains ambiguous. TRBV5-3 falls under the ORF class, with uncertain function. The length of the CDR3 is 16 residues. Trimming removed 3 bases from V and 0 bases from J, with 13 bases in between. The CDR3 reads CARSCPKLTSGNTIYF. In DNA, the CDR3 is TGTGCCAGAAGCTGCCCTAAGCTTACCTCTGGAAACACCATATATTTT.

J is TRBJ1-1 and V is TRBV6-5; maybe TRBD1 (6 bases). Per germline, CDR1 MNHEY and CDR2 SVGAGI. The CDR3 extends over 14 amino acids. V gave up 5 bases and J gave up 6 bases, with 16 bases separating them. DNA for the CDR3: TGTGCCAGCAGTCCTAGGGGGGGGCAGGCTGAAGCTTTCTTT. It translates to CASSPRGGQAEAFF.

The chain is built from TRBV11-1 and TRBJ2-3; 13 bases map to TRBD2. V gave up 5 bases and J gave up 6 bases; unmatched junction bases: 8. This CDR3 contains 16 residues. Per the germline V gene, CDR1 is SGHAT and CDR2 is FQDESV (reference sequence). CDR3 bases: TGTGCCAGCAGCCCCTTCACTAGCGGGGGGGCGGATACGCAGTATTTT. Translating it yields CASSPFTSGGADTQYF.

This clone was detected once. The rearrangement joins TRBV2 to TRBJ1-1; possibly TRBD1 for D (5 bases). Trimming left V 3 bases short and J 5 bases short, with 10 bases between. The CDR3 has 13 amino acids. Germline loops: CDR1 SNHLY, CDR2 FYNNEI. CDR3: CASSEGTGTEAFF. CDR3 coding DNA: TGTGCCAGCAGTGAGGGTACAGGAACTGAAGCTTTCTTT.

The V call is TRBV3-1 (or the pseudogene TRBV3-2), the J call TRBJ1-3, with D perhaps matching TRBD1 (5 bases). The CDR3 is made up of 17 amino acids. The germline V gene has CDR1 LGHDT and CDR2 YNNKEL (reference sequence). V dropped 1 base and J dropped 3 bases, with 16 bases sitting between them. The CDR3 here is CASSQVQATSLGNTIYF. The CDR3 DNA sequence: TGTGCCAGCAGCCAAGTACAGGCGACCTCTCTTGGAAACACCATATATTTT.